This T cell receptor beta chain was sequenced during a study of blood T cell repertoires in COVID-19. Study-wide context: The study drew acute and convalescent COVID-19 samples from the United States, Italy and Spain.

V was pared by 3 bases and J by 7 bases, with 13 bases between. The CDR3 loop spans 13 amino acids. The germline V gene encodes CDR1 MGHDK and CDR2 SYGVNS. Here immunoSEQ multiplex PCR was the method, and the copy in TCRdb shows in-frame clones only, minus some. There are roughly 300,000 clones in the sample; 65% to 90% occur only once, and roughly 14% lies in the top ten. The rearrangement uses TRBV25-1 and TRBJ2-7, with a tentative D call TRBD2 (5 bases). The sequence was obtained from a human donor in a cohort sampled during active COVID-19. The sample comprised peripheral blood. CDR3 nucleotide sequence: TGTGCCAGCAGTGATTTCGGTGCGGGTGAGCAGTACTTC. Amino acid sequence: CASSDFGAGEQYF.